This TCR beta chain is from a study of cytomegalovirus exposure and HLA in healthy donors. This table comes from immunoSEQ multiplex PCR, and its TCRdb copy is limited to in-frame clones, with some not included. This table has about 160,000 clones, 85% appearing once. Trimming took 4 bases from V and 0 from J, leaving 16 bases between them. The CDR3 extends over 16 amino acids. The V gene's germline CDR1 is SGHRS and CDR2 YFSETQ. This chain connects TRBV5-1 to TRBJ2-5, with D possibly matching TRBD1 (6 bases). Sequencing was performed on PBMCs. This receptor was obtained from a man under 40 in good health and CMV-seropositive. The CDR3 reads CASSRLIQGDQETQYF. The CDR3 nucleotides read TGCGCCAGCAGCCGGCTGATACAGGGAGACCAAGAGACCCAGTACTTC.